The 25 T cell receptor beta chains in this list originate from one sample, sequenced in a study of OX40 agonist ivuxolimab in advanced cancers. Sequenced by immunoSEQ multiplex PCR; TCRdb stores in-frame clones only, minus some. The sample has 51,000 or so clones, roughly nine tenths seen once. The specimen was CD4+ or CD8+ T cells sorted from blood, collected in a trial of the OX40 agonist ivuxolimab. These receptors were collected from an adult with an advanced solid tumor such as melanoma, head and neck, liver or kidney cancer.

V usage is TRBV29-1 and J usage is TRBJ2-3, with 11 nucleotides matching TRBD2. V dropped 4 bases and J dropped 8; count of bases not matched to a gene: 5. The CDR3 is 13 residues long. From germline, CDR1 is SQVTM and CDR2 ANQGSEA. CDR3 sequence: CSVVLAGGGTQYF. The DNA for the CDR3 is TGCAGCGTTGTTCTAGCGGGGGGCGGTACGCAGTATTTT.

The chain links TRBV11-1 to TRBJ2-1, with D tentatively TRBD1 (6 bases). This CDR3 is built from 13 residues. Germline-derived CDR1 and CDR2 are SGHAT and FQDESV (reference sequence). V lost 1 base and J 6 bases, leaving 7 bases between the germline ends. Here the CDR3 reads CASSLGGGNEQFF. In DNA, the CDR3 is TGTGCCAGCAGCTTAGGAGGGGGCAATGAGCAGTTCTTC. Full variable domain (outside the CDR3, taken from reference TRBV11-1 and TRBJ2-1): EAEVAQSPRYKITEKSQAVAFWCDPISGHATLYWYRQILGQGPELLVQFQDESVVDDSQLPKDRFSAERLKGVDSTLKIQPAELGDSAMYLCASSLGGGNEQFFGPGTRLTVL.

This chain links TRBV11-1 with TRBJ1-6; no clear D. Trimming shortened V by 2 bases and J by 7 bases, and 9 bases separated the two germline ends. The CDR3 spans 14 residues. Germline CDR1 reads SGHAT; CDR2 reads FQDESV (reference sequence). This CDR3 reads CASSLPGNNSPLHF. CDR3 DNA sequence: TGTGCCAGCAGCTTACCGGGGAACAATTCACCCCTCCACTTT.

The chain carries TRBV7-2 and TRBJ1-2; tentatively, D is TRBD1 (6 bases). CDR1 SGHTA and CDR2 FQGNSA come from the germline V gene. This CDR3 is 14 amino acids long. V gave up 1 base and J gave up 4 bases, with 10 bases separating them. The CDR3 nucleotides read TGTGCCAGCAGCTTAGTTACAGGGCTCTATGGCTACACCTTC. Translated: CASSLVTGLYGYTF.

This clone was detected once. The chain is built from TRBV7-8 and TRBJ2-7; 7 bases map to TRBD1. Germline V lookup: CDR1 SGHVS, CDR2 FQNEAQ. V shed 4 bases and J 7 bases; nucleotides not matched to a gene: 10. CDR3 size: 14 residues. The CDR3 nucleotides are TGTGCCAGCAGCTACCGGGACAGAAGTGGGGAGCAGTACTTC. Translating it yields CASSYRDRSGEQYF. Supplemented by reference TRBV7-8 and TRBJ2-7, the full variable domain reads GAGVSQSPRYKVAKRGQDVALRCDPISGHVSLFWYQQALGQGPEFLTYFQNEAQLDKSGLPSDRFFAERPEGSVSTLKIQRTQQEDSAVYLCASSYRDRSGEQYFGPGTRLTVT.

The V gene is TRBV5-6, the J gene TRBJ2-7; TRBD1 agrees at 10 bases. CDR1 is SGHDT, CDR2 YYEEEE, per germline. The CDR3 has 16 amino acids. The J segment lost 2 bases and the V segment lost 6 bases, leaving 11 bases of the junction unmatched. In DNA, the CDR3 is TGTGCCAGCACTCCATCCACCGGGACAGGGGCCTACGAGCAGTACTTC. This translates into CASTPSTGTGAYEQYF.

This chain connects TRBV5-4 to TRBJ2-7, with TRBD1 identical over 9 bases. Germline loops: CDR1 SGHNT, CDR2 YYREEE (reference sequence). The CDR3 contains 14 residues. V gave up 3 bases and J gave up 5 bases; unmatched junction bases: 6. The CDR3 spells CASSSTGGTDEQYF. CDR3 sequence (DNA): TGTGCCAGCAGCTCGACAGGGGGTACGGACGAGCAGTACTTC.

The chain employs TRBV5-1 and TRBJ2-3; D is perhaps TRBD1 (5 bases). The CDR3 sequence is 16 residues long. Germline-derived CDR1 and CDR2 are SGHRS and YFSETQ. V lost 0 bases and J 0 bases, leaving 11 bases between the germline ends. In nucleotides, the CDR3 is TGCGCCAGCAGCTTGGGGGGCACAATTAGCACAGATACGCAGTATTTT. This gives the protein CASSLGGTISTDTQYF.

This chain links TRBV6-5 with TRBJ1-4, with unresolved D. Trimming took off 10 bases at V and 7 bases at J, with 10 bases between the two ends. The CDR3 covers 11 residues. Germline-derived CDR1 and CDR2 are MNHEY and SVGAGI. CDR3 sequence reads: CATRFAEKLFF. DNA for the CDR3: TGTGCCACCAGGTTCGCTGAAAAACTGTTTTTT.

This chain joins TRBV27 and TRBJ2-5, with unresolved D. The V and J ends lost 4 bases and 4 bases respectively, with 4 bases between them. CDR1 is MNHEY and CDR2 is SMNVEV in the germline V gene (reference sequence). The CDR3 is 11 amino acids. CDR3 DNA: TGTGCCAGCAGTTCTTCAGAGACCCAGTACTTC. Translating it yields CASSSSETQYF.

This clone was detected only once. This sequence joins TRBV25-1 and TRBJ2-7; D gene uncertain. The CDR3 spans 12 residues. V was cut by 6 bases and J by 7 bases, with 13 bases left in between. Germline lookup yields CDR1 MGHDK and CDR2 SYGVNS. The CDR3 here is CASSSRFREQYF. CDR3 nucleotide sequence: TGTGCCAGCAGCTCCCGGTTCAGGGAGCAGTACTTC.

The chain employs TRBV4-2 and TRBJ2-7, with unresolved D. V was trimmed by 5 bases and J by 6 bases, leaving 17 bases between them. The CDR3 consists of 14 residues. Germline V gene lookup returns CDR1 LGHNA and CDR2 YNFKEQ. The CDR3 DNA sequence: TGTGCCAGCAGCTTGAAATTGGCTCCGGGCGAGCAGTACTTC. The encoded protein is CASSLKLAPGEQYF.

CDR3 amino acids: CASSERGLPQETQYF. In DNA form, the CDR3 reads TGTGCCAGCAGTGAAAGGGGCCTCCCCCAAGAGACCCAGTACTTC. V gene TRBV6-1 combines with J gene TRBJ2-5; TRBD1 is a possible D gene (5 bases). Trimming cost V 2 bases and J 1 base, with 11 bases left between them. In germline, CDR1 is MNHNS, CDR2 SASEGT. There are 15 residues in the CDR3.

V usage is TRBV7-6 and J usage is TRBJ2-7; D remains unclear. The CDR3 runs 13 residues. CDR1 is SGHVS, CDR2 FNYEAQ, per germline. Trimming took 5 bases from V and 10 from J, leaving 18 bases between them. In DNA form, the CDR3 reads TGTGCCAGCAGCGAGAGGCTAGGCCGCGAACAGTACTTC. This encodes CASSERLGREQYF. The entire variable domain, with the rest obtained from reference TRBV7-6 and TRBJ2-7, is as follows: GAGVSQSPRYKVTKRGQDVALRCDPISGHVSLYWYRQALGQGPEFLTYFNYEAQQDKSGLPNDRFSAERPEGSISTLTIQRTEQRDSAMYRCASSERLGREQYFGPGTRLTVT.

This chain connects TRBV30 to TRBJ2-3; 10 positions agree with TRBD1. V shed 1 base and J 6 bases; nucleotides not matched to a gene: 4. Per the germline V gene, CDR1 is GTSNPN and CDR2 is SVGIG (reference sequence). The CDR3 is 14 amino acids. The DNA for the CDR3 is TGTGCCTGGAGTGCGACAGGGGGCTCTGATACGCAGTATTTT. This translates into CAWSATGGSDTQYF. The full variable domain, rest sourced from reference TRBV30 and TRBJ2-3, is SQTIHQWPATLVQPVGSPLSLECTVEGTSNPNLYWYRQAAGRGLQLLFYSVGIGQISSEVPQNLSASRPQDRQFILSSKKLLLSDSGFYLCAWSATGGSDTQYFGPGTRLTVL.

This clone has just one count. The chain combines TRBV4-3 with TRBJ2-5; tentatively, D is TRBD1 (6 bases). Germline CDR1 reads LGHNA; CDR2 reads YSLEER. Trimming cost V 1 base and J 1 base, with 10 bases left between them. There are 15 residues in the CDR3. The CDR3 protein is CASSQGVGAQETQYF. In DNA, the CDR3 is TGCGCCAGCAGCCAAGGGGTGGGGGCCCAAGAGACCCAGTACTTC.

The rearrangement links TRBV19 to TRBJ1-1, with TRBD1 matching over 9 bases. The CDR3 covers 14 residues. V lost 7 bases to trimming and J lost 11 bases; unmatched junction nucleotides: 14. CDR1 and CDR2 (germline): LNHDA, SQIVND (reference sequence). The DNA of the CDR3 is TGTGCCAGTACCAGCCCACAGGGGGCGGAACGTGCTTTCTTT. This codes for CASTSPQGAERAFF.

This clone was recorded many times. The CDR3 is CASSHLGNEQFF. The DNA for the CDR3 is TGCGCCAGCAGCCATCTAGGGAATGAGCAGTTCTTC. V is TRBV4-3 and J is TRBJ2-1, with unresolved D. Germline-derived CDR1 and CDR2 are LGHNA and YSLEER. V lost 3 bases, J lost 7 bases, and 7 bases lay in between. This CDR3 has 12 amino acids.

This clone showed up many times. The V call is TRBV29-1, the J call TRBJ1-2, with D tentatively TRBD1 (5 bases). CDR3 length equals 12 residues. Germline loops: CDR1 SQVTM, CDR2 ANQGSEA. The V gene lost 3 bases and the J gene lost 4 bases, with 9 bases spanning the gap. The CDR3, as DNA: TGCAGCGTTGACGGCAGGGCCTATGGCTACACCTTC. Translated: CSVDGRAYGYTF.

This chain links TRBV29-1 with TRBJ1-2; D possibly corresponds to TRBD1 (6 bases). The CDR3 sequence is 13 residues long. V was shortened by 2 bases and J by 5 bases, with 12 bases between the two germline ends. Germline V gene sequence: CDR1 SQVTM, CDR2 ANQGSEA. The CDR3 sequence is CSVEWDNKYGYTF. The CDR3 nucleotides are TGCAGCGTTGAATGGGACAACAAATATGGCTACACCTTC.

The CDR3 is CASSFFPDTEAFF. CDR3 nucleotides: TGTGCCAGCAGCTTTTTTCCGGACACTGAAGCTTTCTTT. This chain links TRBV7-2 with TRBJ1-1; D gene unclear. The CDR3 sequence is 13 residues long. V was pared by 3 bases and J by 3 bases, with 8 bases between. Germline lookup yields CDR1 SGHTA and CDR2 FQGNSA.

For this clone: At one end, the junction sequence differs from germline, possibly due to a read error. The chain joins TRBV2 to TRBJ2-7; D remains ambiguous. The length of the CDR3 is 13 residues. Germline CDR1 reads SNHLY; CDR2 reads FYNNEI. The CDR3: CASSPRLGHEQYF. The CDR3, as DNA: TGCGCCAGCAGCCCCCGACTGGGCCACGAGCAGTACTTC.

The rearrangement uses TRBV7-9 and TRBJ1-2, with a possible D match to TRBD1 (5 bases). The germline V and J ends were trimmed by 2 bases and 6 bases, with 13 bases remaining between them. The length of the CDR3 is 14 residues. Germline CDR1 and CDR2: SEHNR and FQNEAQ (reference sequence). CDR3 coding DNA: TGTGCCAGCAGCTTATACCAGGGTACGGATGGCTACACCTTC. Encoded protein: CASSLYQGTDGYTF.

This rearrangement joins TRBV7-2 to TRBJ2-7, with D possibly TRBD1 on 5 matching bases. Germline V lookup: CDR1 SGHTA, CDR2 FQGNSA. Trimming pared 5 bases from V and 4 bases from J, leaving 9 bases between. CDR3 length: 12 residues. In DNA form, the CDR3 reads TGTGCCAGCAGCGAAACAGGTTACGAGCAGTACTTC. Its translation is CASSETGYEQYF.

The J gene is TRBJ1-1, the V gene TRBV4-1; no clear D gene. CDR3 length: 13 residues. In germline, CDR1 is MGHRA, CDR2 YSYEKL. Trimming removed 1 base from V and 5 bases from J, with 8 bases in between. In nucleotides, the CDR3 is TGCGCCAGCAGCCAAGGCAGGCCAACTGAAGCTTTCTTT. As protein: CASSQGRPTEAFF.